The clone carrying this TCR beta chain was recorded once. These data are taken from a study of blood T cell repertoires in COVID-19. The overall study: Acute and convalescent COVID-19 specimens originated in the United States, Italy and Spain. The cDNA or gDNA used as material had been derived from T cells, B-cell-depleted T cells, or PBMCs.

Seattle participants joined during active infection and were tracked over time. The CDR3 is made up of 14 amino acids. Germline values: CDR1 LGHDT, CDR2 YNNKEL (reference sequence). Trimming took off 0 bases at V and 7 bases at J, with 13 bases between the two ends. The authors' processing: Amplification of reference gene primers was used by the study to estimate nucleated cell counts. The repertoire was sequenced with immunoSEQ multiplex PCR; TCRdb's copy has only in-frame clones and lacks some. V, J and clone size derive from that table, while D and trimming were established from the DNA sequence. Of about 200,000 clones listed, roughly 90% are singletons.

The V call is TRBV3-1 (or the pseudogene TRBV3-2), the J call TRBJ2-7; TRBD2 is a possible D gene (5 bases). Specimen: peripheral blood. The receptor's source is a man in his sixties with COVID-19, enrolled during active disease. The CDR3 region is CASSQDWVAREQYF. The DNA of the CDR3 is TGTGCCAGCAGCCAAGATTGGGTAGCGAGGGAGCAGTACTTC.